The 14 T cell receptor beta chains reported below all come from one sample, sequenced in a study of CD8+CD57+ T cells in acquired aplastic anemia. Those patients picked for sequencing had displayed CD8+CD57+ cell expansion on flow cytometry. Profiling that covered TCR beta VDJ and CDR3 relied on genomic DNA as its template. TCRdb re-derived calls from the reads in MiXCR, one entry per CDR3 protein. The table has 150,000 or so distinct CDR3 sequences, 40% to 50% seen once. Input material: sorted CD4+, CD8+, or CD8+CD57+ T cells (not recorded which) from PBMCs. Every receptor here comes from a human donor with aplastic anemia.

The chain is built from TRBV19 and TRBJ2-5; the match to TRBD2 covers 10 bases. The J segment lost 2 bases and the V segment lost 2 bases, leaving 2 bases of the junction unmatched. This CDR3 spans 15 amino acids. Per germline, CDR1 LNHDA and CDR2 SQIVND (reference sequence). CDR3 sequence: CASSILAGAQETQYF. DNA of the CDR3: TGTGCCAGTAGTATACTAGCGGGGGCTCAAGAGACCCAGTACTTC.

This clonotype was counted a few times. V and J are TRBV5-1 and TRBJ2-3, with 14 bases lining up with TRBD2. This CDR3 spans 18 amino acids. The V gene's germline CDR1 is SGHRS and CDR2 YFSETQ. V lost 4 bases to trimming and J lost 1 base; unmatched junction nucleotides: 8. The CDR3 protein is CASSGTSGSVFGTDTQYF. CDR3 DNA: TGCGCCAGCAGCGGGACTAGCGGGAGTGTTTTTGGCACAGATACGCAGTATTTT. The full variable domain, in which reference TRBV5-1 and TRBJ2-3 provide the parts outside the CDR3, is KAGVTQTPRYLIKTRGQQVTLSCSPISGHRSVSWYQQTPGQGLQFLFEYFSETQRNKGNFPGRFSGRQFSNSRSEMNVSTLELGDSALYLCASSGTSGSVFGTDTQYFGPGTRLTVL.

The rearrangement joins TRBV6-1 to TRBJ2-6; tentative D call: TRBD2 (6 bases). The V end was cut by 6 bases, the J end by 4 bases, with 22 bases between. The CDR3 totals 18 residues. From germline, CDR1 is MNHNS and CDR2 SASEGT. The CDR3 coding sequence is TGTGCCAGCAGCGCCCGGGGCGGGGTAACAACCGGGGCCAACGTCCTGACTTTC. This codes for CASSARGGVTTGANVLTF.

The chain is built from TRBV20-1 and TRBJ2-1, with D perhaps TRBD2 (7 bases). V was shortened by 5 bases and J by 7 bases, with 15 bases between the two germline ends. Per the germline V gene, CDR1 is DFQATT and CDR2 is SNEGSKA (reference sequence). This CDR3 region has 13 residues. The CDR3 reads CSAGRGARNEQFF. The CDR3, as DNA: TGCAGTGCTGGACGGGGGGCGAGGAATGAGCAGTTCTTC.

A few counts support this clonotype. The chain recombines TRBV7-3 with TRBJ1-2, with D perhaps TRBD1 (6 bases). CDR1 and CDR2 (germline): SGHTA, FQGTGA. V lost 6 bases, J lost 7 bases, and 12 bases lay in between. The CDR3 runs to 12 residues. In DNA, the CDR3 is TGTGCCAGCAGAGGGGGGGGCTGTGGCTACACCTTC. Protein product: CASRGGGCGYTF.

Ten or more counts support this clonotype. The chain uses TRBV2 and TRBJ2-7, with 10 bases that match TRBD1. With 7 bases clipped from V and 2 bases from J, the junction kept 5 bases outside the gene matches. Per germline, CDR1 SNHLY and CDR2 FYNNEI. This CDR3 comprises 14 residues. The chain's CDR3 is CASTRDRGPYEQYF. CDR3 bases: TGTGCCAGCACCCGGGACAGGGGTCCCTACGAGCAGTACTTC.

This clonotype was detected a few times. The CDR3 here is CASSQERNEKLFF. The CDR3 region has the DNA TGTGCCAGCAGCCAGGAGCGGAATGAAAAACTGTTTTTT. This chain connects TRBV3-1 to TRBJ1-4; D unclear. The CDR3 spans 13 residues. Germline CDR1 LGHDT, CDR2 YNNKEL (reference sequence). V gave up 3 bases and J gave up 5 bases, with 7 bases separating them. The whole variable domain, remainder taken from reference TRBV3-1 and TRBJ1-4, is DTAVSQTPKYLVTQMGNDKSIKCEQNLGHDTMYWYKQDSKKFLKIMFSYNNKELIINETVPNRFSPKSPDKAHLNLHINSLELGDSAVYFCASSQERNEKLFFGSGTQLSVL.

This clonotype was counted at least ten times. The chain links TRBV12-3 or TRBV12-4 to TRBJ1-1, with 10 bases lining up with TRBD1. The CDR3 spans 16 residues. V trimming: 6 bases; J trimming: 4 bases; junction bases outside the gene matches: 11. The CDR3 DNA follows: TGTGCCAGCAGCCAACCCGACAGGGGGCCCTCCACTGAAGCTTTCTTT. Translated, it gives CASSQPDRGPSTEAFF.

This clonotype occurred many times. The chain joins TRBV19 to TRBJ1-5, with D unclear. The V gene's germline CDR1 is LNHDA and CDR2 SQIVND (reference sequence). CDR3 size: 14 residues. Trimming shortened V by 3 bases and J by 3 bases, and 9 bases separated the two germline ends. The CDR3 DNA reads TGTGCCAGTAGTATCGAGCGGTACAATCAGCCCCAGCATTTT. Its translation: CASSIERYNQPQHF.

This clonotype was observed at least ten times. The V and J genes are TRBV5-6 and TRBJ2-5; D may be TRBD2 (5 bases). Trimming left V 3 bases short and J 2 bases short, with 14 bases between. From germline, CDR1 is SGHDT and CDR2 YYEEEE. The CDR3 has 15 amino acids. Written as DNA, the CDR3 is TGTGCCAGCAGCTCCGTTCCCGGGGAGCAAGAGACCCAGTACTTC. It is translated as CASSSVPGEQETQYF.

The CDR3 here is CASSPQDRAYEQYF. CDR3 DNA sequence: TGTGCCAGCAGCCCCCAGGACAGAGCCTACGAGCAGTACTTC. The chain recombines TRBV9 with TRBJ2-7; possible D gene TRBD1, 6 bases. The germline V and J ends were trimmed by 4 bases and 2 bases, with 13 bases remaining between them. Germline V CDR1 and CDR2: SGDLS, YYNGEE. The length of the CDR3 is 14 residues. Based on the CDR3 plus reference TRBV9 and TRBJ2-7, the full variable domain is DSGVTQTPKHLITATGQRVTLRCSPRSGDLSVYWYQQSLDQGLQFLIQYYNGEERAKGNILERFSAQQFPDLHSELNLSSLELGDSALYFCASSPQDRAYEQYFGPGTRLTVT.

This clonotype was detected only once. The V and J genes are TRBV7-8 and TRBJ2-7; tentatively, D is TRBD1 (5 bases). CDR3 length: 14 amino acids. Trimming stripped 2 bases from V and 5 bases from J, with 13 bases between. Germline V gives CDR1 SGHVS, CDR2 FQNEAQ. In DNA form, the CDR3 reads TGTGCCAGCAGCTTAAACAGGCCGGGCGACGAGCAGTACTTC. This translates into CASSLNRPGDEQYF.

The chain uses TRBV11-2 and TRBJ2-7; TRBD1 or TRBD2 may be the D gene (5 bases each). The V gene lost 4 bases and the J gene lost 3 bases, with 10 bases spanning the gap. Germline CDR1 reads SGHAT; CDR2 reads FQNNGV. The CDR3 totals 13 residues. CDR3 nucleotide sequence: TGTGCCAGCAGCTCCGGGACGGTCTACGAGCAGTACTTC. As protein: CASSSGTVYEQYF.

The chain employs TRBV6-6 and TRBJ1-5; D gene uncertain. The germline CDR1 and CDR2 sequences are MNHNY and SVGAGI (reference sequence). This CDR3 has 16 amino acids. V was cut by 4 bases and J by 0 bases, with 13 bases left in between. The CDR3 DNA reads as TGTGCCAGCAGTTCTATGCAAGGGAATAGCAATCAGCCCCAGCATTTT. Protein sequence: CASSSMQGNSNQPQHF.